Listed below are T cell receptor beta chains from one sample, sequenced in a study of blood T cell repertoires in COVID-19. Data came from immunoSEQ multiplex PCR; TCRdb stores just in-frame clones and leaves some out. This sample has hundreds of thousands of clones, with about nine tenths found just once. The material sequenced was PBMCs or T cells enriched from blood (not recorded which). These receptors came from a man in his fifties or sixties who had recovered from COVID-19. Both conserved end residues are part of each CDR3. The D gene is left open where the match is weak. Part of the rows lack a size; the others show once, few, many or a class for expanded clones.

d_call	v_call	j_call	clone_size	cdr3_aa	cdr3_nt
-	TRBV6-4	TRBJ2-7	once	CARQREVGEREYEQYF	TGTGCCAGGCAAAGGGAGGTCGGGGAGAGGGAGTACGAGCAGTACTTC
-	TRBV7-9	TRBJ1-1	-	CASSQGSDTEAFF	TGTGCCAGCAGCCAGGGTTCGGACACTGAAGCTTTCTTT
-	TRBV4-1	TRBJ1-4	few	CASSQPTGYEKLFF	TGCGCCAGCAGTCAACCTACAGGGTATGAAAAACTGTTTTTT
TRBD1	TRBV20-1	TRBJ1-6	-	CSASAGTGGNSPLHF	TGCAGTGCTAGTGCCGGGACAGGGGGGAATTCACCCCTCCACTTT
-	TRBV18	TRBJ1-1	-	CASSPGGENTEAFF	TGTGCCAGCTCACCAGGAGGGGAGAACACTGAAGCTTTCTTT
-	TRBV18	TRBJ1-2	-	CASSRGMDYGYTF	TGTGCCAGCTCACGCGGCATGGACTATGGCTACACCTTC
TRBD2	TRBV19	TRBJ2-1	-	CASSGGVSYNEQFF	TGTGCCAGTAGCGGGGGGGTCTCCTACAATGAGCAGTTCTTC
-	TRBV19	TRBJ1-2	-	CASHKRDNYGYTF	TGTGCCAGCCATAAACGGGATAACTATGGCTACACCTTC
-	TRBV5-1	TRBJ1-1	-	CASSLAPNTEAFF	TGCGCCAGCAGCTTGGCTCCGAACACTGAAGCTTTCTTT
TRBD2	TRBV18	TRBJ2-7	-	CASSPNWASGSAEQYF	TGTGCCAGCTCACCAAATTGGGCTAGCGGGAGCGCCGAGCAGTACTTC
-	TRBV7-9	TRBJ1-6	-	CAAGQGNSPLHF	TGTGCAGCTGGGCAGGGTAATTCACCCCTCCACTTT
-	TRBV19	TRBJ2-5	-	CASSPSRGQETQYF	TGTGCCAGTAGCCCAAGTCGGGGGCAAGAGACCCAGTACTTC
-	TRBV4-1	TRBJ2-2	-	CASSQVELSGELFF	TGCGCCAGCAGCCAAGTTGAGTTATCCGGGGAGCTGTTTTTT
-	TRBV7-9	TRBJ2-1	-	CASSLEHPGSEQFF	TGTGCCAGCAGCTTGGAGCACCCCGGGTCGGAGCAGTTCTTC
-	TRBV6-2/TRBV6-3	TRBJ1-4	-	CASSYQDNEKLFF	TGTGCCAGCAGTTACCAGGATAATGAAAAACTGTTTTTT
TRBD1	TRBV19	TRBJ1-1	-	CASRQTGDNPQAFF	TGTGCCAGTAGGCAGACAGGGGACAATCCCCAAGCTTTCTTT
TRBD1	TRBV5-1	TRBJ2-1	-	CASTAGTAGDEQFF	TGCGCCAGCACCGCAGGGACAGCTGGGGATGAGCAGTTCTTC
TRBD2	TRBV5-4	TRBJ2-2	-	CASSPGTSGNGELFF	TGTGCCAGCAGCCCCGGGACTAGCGGGAACGGGGAGCTGTTTTTT
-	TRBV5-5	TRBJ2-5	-	CASSLGPGHEETQYF	TGTGCCAGCAGCTTGGGGCCAGGCCATGAAGAGACCCAGTACTTC
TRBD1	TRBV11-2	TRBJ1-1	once	CASRQGDRVKNTEAFF	TGTGCCAGCAGACAGGGGGACAGGGTGAAGAACACTGAAGCTTTCTTT
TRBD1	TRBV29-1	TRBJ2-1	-	CSEGRGLDEQFF	TGCAGTGAGGGCAGGGGGTTGGATGAGCAGTTCTTC
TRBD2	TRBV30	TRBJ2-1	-	CASGEGLAGYNEQFF	TGTGCATCGGGAGAGGGACTAGCGGGTTACAATGAGCAGTTCTTC
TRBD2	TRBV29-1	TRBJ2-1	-	CSLGLREDEQFF	TGCAGCTTGGGACTCCGGGAGGATGAGCAGTTCTTC
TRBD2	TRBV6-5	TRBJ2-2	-	CASSGGAYSGELFF	TGTGCCAGCAGCGGGGGGGCCTACTCCGGGGAGCTGTTTTTT
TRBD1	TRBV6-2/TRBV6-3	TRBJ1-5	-	CASSSGTGKRGYSGNQPQHF	TGTGCCAGCAGTTCCGGGACAGGGAAAAGAGGGTATTCGGGCAATCAGCCCCAGCATTTT
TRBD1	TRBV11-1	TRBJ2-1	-	CASSLRQGLADEQFF	TGTGCCAGCAGCTTAAGACAGGGTCTCGCCGATGAGCAGTTCTTC
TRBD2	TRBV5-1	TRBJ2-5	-	CASSVAGGETQYF	TGCGCCAGCTCCGTAGCGGGAGGAGAGACCCAGTACTTC
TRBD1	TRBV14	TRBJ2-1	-	CASSPGQGGYNEQFF	TGTGCCAGCAGCCCCGGACAGGGGGGCTACAATGAGCAGTTCTTC
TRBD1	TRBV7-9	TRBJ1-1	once	CASSSPDREPLNTEAFF	TGTGCCAGCAGCTCGCCGGACAGGGAGCCCCTGAACACTGAAGCTTTCTTT